A selection of T cell receptor beta chains follows, all from one sample in a study of Ad26.COV2.S vaccination and SARS-CoV-2 variants. Assay used: immunoSEQ multiplex PCR; TCRdb lists only in-frame clones, some missing. The repertoire holds over 450,000 clones, 80% to 90% seen once, with 1.5% to 2% in the top ten. Material: peripheral blood, obtained in a trial of Ad26.COV2.S vaccine versus placebo. The receptors were gathered from a person between 18 and 65 years old who received the Ad26.COV2.S COVID-19 vaccine or a placebo. The CDR3 runs from the conserved cysteine through the conserved F or W. The D gene is left open where the match is weak. Size is stated for part of the rows, as once, few or many counts, or as a class when the clone is expanded.

J gene,V gene,D gene,clone size,CDR3 protein,CDR3 DNA
TRBJ1-4,TRBV11-2,NA,NA,CASSRRGNRDEKLFF,TGTGCCAGCAGCCGGCGCGGGAATCGTGATGAAAAACTGTTTTTT
TRBJ2-4,TRBV4-3,NA,NA,CASSPDQESYIQYF,TGCGCCAGCAGCCCGGACCAGGAGTCGTACATTCAGTACTTC
TRBJ2-7,TRBV4-3,TRBD2,NA,CASSQEVGLAGFYEQYF,TGCGCCAGCAGCCAAGAAGTGGGCCTAGCGGGGTTCTACGAGCAGTACTTC
TRBJ1-5,TRBV24-1,NA,NA,CATSDARNSYRNQPQHF,TGTGCCACCAGTGATGCCAGGAACTCTTATAGGAATCAGCCCCAGCATTTT
TRBJ2-5,TRBV2,NA,NA,CASSDRETQYF,TGTGCCAGCAGTGACAGGGAGACCCAGTACTTC
TRBJ1-3,TRBV25-1,NA,few,CASSAPPGNTIYF,TGTGCCAGCAGTGCCCCCCCTGGAAACACCATATATTTT
TRBJ1-1,TRBV2,NA,NA,CASSRDTNTEAFF,TGTGCCAGCAGTAGAGACACAAACACTGAAGCTTTCTTT
TRBJ1-1,TRBV5-4,NA,NA,CASSSRADPYTEAFF,TGTGCCAGCAGCTCACGCGCGGACCCGTACACTGAAGCTTTCTTT
TRBJ1-1,TRBV5-1,NA,NA,CASSLEAGAKNTEAFF,TGCGCCAGCAGCTTGGAGGCGGGGGCGAAGAACACTGAAGCTTTCTTT
TRBJ2-7,TRBV21-1,NA,NA,CASMPDREGYEQYF,TGTGCCAGCATGCCGGACAGGGAGGGCTACGAGCAGTACTTC
TRBJ2-7,TRBV19,NA,NA,CASSIRKGFYEQYF,TGTGCCAGTAGTATTCGGAAGGGATTCTACGAGCAGTACTTC
TRBJ1-6,TRBV5-1,NA,NA,CASSGGRNSPLHF,TGCGCCAGCAGCGGGGGGAGGAATTCACCCCTCCACTTT
TRBJ1-5,TRBV21-1,NA,few,CASSKGGPEGFSNQPQHF,TGTGCCAGCAGCAAAGGGGGACCAGAGGGCTTTAGCAATCAGCCCCAGCATTTT
TRBJ2-1,TRBV6-5,TRBD2,NA,CASRAGGYNEQFF,TGTGCCAGCAGAGCGGGAGGATACAATGAGCAGTTCTTC
TRBJ1-1,TRBV7-9,TRBD1,once,CASSFTGGRNTEAFF,TGTGCCAGCAGCTTTACAGGGGGAAGGAACACTGAAGCTTTCTTT
TRBJ1-1,TRBV5-6,NA,once,CASSLEGREYTEAFF,TGTGCCAGCAGCCTCGAGGGGCGGGAGTACACTGAAGCTTTCTTT
TRBJ1-1,TRBV30,TRBD1,NA,CAWRLQGKNTEAFF,TGTGCCTGGAGGTTACAGGGGAAGAACACTGAAGCTTTCTTT
TRBJ2-4,TRBV12-3/TRBV12-4,NA,once,CASGDLAKNIQYF,TGTGCCAGCGGGGACTTAGCCAAAAACATTCAGTACTTC
TRBJ2-1,TRBV2,NA,NA,CASSGTRNEQFF,TGTGCCAGCAGTGGGACACGGAATGAGCAGTTCTTC
TRBJ1-6,TRBV5-6,TRBD1,once,CASSLRHRDRGFSNSPLHF,TGTGCCAGCAGCTTGAGGCACCGGGACAGGGGATTTTCTAATTCACCCCTCCACTTT
TRBJ2-2,TRBV6-5,NA,NA,CASKNTGELFF,TGTGCCAGCAAGAACACCGGGGAGCTGTTTTTT
TRBJ1-2,TRBV3-1/TRBV3-2,NA,NA,CASSIDLANYGYTF,TGTGCCAGCAGCATAGACCTGGCTAACTATGGCTACACCTTC
TRBJ2-7,TRBV12-3/TRBV12-4,TRBD2,NA,CASSRGLPGEQYF,TGTGCCAGCAGTAGGGGACTACCGGGCGAGCAGTACTTC
TRBJ1-2,TRBV7-2,NA,NA,CASSLVLGPNYGYTF,TGTGCCAGCAGCTTAGTCCTAGGCCCTAACTATGGCTACACCTTC
TRBJ1-1,TRBV5-1,NA,NA,CASSFQLGQTEAFF,TGCGCCAGCAGCTTCCAATTAGGCCAAACTGAAGCTTTCTTT
TRBJ2-7,TRBV6-1,TRBD1,NA,CASSAETGTGYYEQYF,TGTGCCAGCAGTGCAGAAACCGGGACAGGGTACTACGAGCAGTACTTC
TRBJ1-1,TRBV9,NA,NA,CASSVTGAVGTEAFF,TGTGCCAGCAGCGTTACGGGGGCAGTAGGGACTGAAGCTTTCTTT
TRBJ1-1,TRBV4-3,NA,NA,CASSDQGGSTEAFF,TGCGCCAGCAGCGACCAGGGTGGGAGCACTGAAGCTTTCTTT
TRBJ2-7,TRBV5-1,TRBD2,NA,CASSHPRASGSSYEQYF,TGCGCCAGCAGCCACCCCCGGGCTAGCGGGAGCTCGTACGAGCAGTACTTC
TRBJ1-2,TRBV2,NA,NA,CASSDGPYGYTF,TGTGCCAGCAGTGATGGACCCTATGGCTACACCTTC
TRBJ2-1,TRBV7-2,NA,NA,CASSLQGGSYNEQFF,TGTGCCAGCAGCTTACAGGGAGGCTCCTACAATGAGCAGTTCTTC
TRBJ2-7,TRBV10-3,NA,NA,CAISAGHSYEQYF,TGTGCCATCAGTGCAGGGCATAGCTACGAGCAGTACTTC
TRBJ1-1,TRBV6-5,NA,NA,CASSYGGRVTEAFF,TGTGCCAGCAGTTACGGGGGGAGGGTTACTGAAGCTTTCTTT
TRBJ2-3,TRBV12-3/TRBV12-4,NA,NA,CASSLSGTDTQYF,TGTGCCAGCAGTTTAAGTGGAACAGATACGCAGTATTTT
TRBJ1-4,TRBV10-1,NA,NA,CASSVGTNEKLFF,TGCGCCAGCAGTGTCGGGACTAATGAAAAACTGTTTTTT
TRBJ2-5,TRBV14,TRBD1,NA,CASSGTGFRETQYF,TGTGCCAGCAGCGGGACAGGGTTTCGAGAGACCCAGTACTTC
TRBJ2-2,TRBV10-3,TRBD2,NA,CAISPGTSFTGELFF,TGTGCCATCAGTCCCGGGACTAGCTTTACCGGGGAGCTGTTTTTT
TRBJ2-7,TRBV6-6,TRBD1,NA,CASSYHRDRSEYEQYF,TGTGCCAGCAGTTACCACCGGGACAGGAGTGAGTACGAGCAGTACTTC
TRBJ1-3,TRBV6-5,NA,few,CASIPPGAGNTIYF,TGTGCCAGCATCCCCCCGGGGGCAGGAAACACCATATATTTT
TRBJ2-7,TRBV29-1,NA,NA,CSVEGQTGRSYEQYF,TGCAGCGTTGAAGGACAGACCGGACGAAGCTACGAGCAGTACTTC
TRBJ2-5,TRBV10-3,TRBD2,once,CAISEWTSGGQETQYF,TGTGCCATCAGTGAGTGGACTAGCGGGGGCCAAGAGACCCAGTACTTC
TRBJ2-1,TRBV19,TRBD1,NA,CASSPGRGRDEQFF,TGTGCCAGTAGTCCCGGCAGGGGGCGCGATGAGCAGTTCTTC
TRBJ2-1,TRBV30,NA,NA,CALAAGSSYNEQFF,TGTGCCCTTGCTGCGGGGAGCTCCTACAATGAGCAGTTCTTC
TRBJ2-7,TRBV5-4,TRBD2,few,CASSFWVTSGSGEQYF,TGTGCCAGCAGCTTTTGGGTGACTAGCGGGAGTGGGGAGCAGTACTTC
TRBJ2-3,TRBV4-3,NA,NA,CASSQDGQGWDTQYF,TGCGCCAGCAGCCAAGACGGGCAGGGGTGGGATACGCAGTATTTT
TRBJ2-7,TRBV6-5,TRBD1,NA,CASSQNRGGPYEQYF,TGTGCCAGCAGTCAAAACAGGGGCGGGCCCTACGAGCAGTACTTC
TRBJ2-7,TRBV25-1,NA,NA,CASNRATGRGVEQYF,TGTGCCAGCAACAGAGCGACAGGCCGGGGAGTTGAGCAGTACTTC
TRBJ1-3,TRBV15,NA,once,CATSKDQGTGNTIYF,TGTGCCACCAGCAAAGACCAGGGAACTGGAAACACCATATATTTT
TRBJ1-1,TRBV30,NA,NA,CAWSVSVSAFF,TGTGCCTGGAGTGTATCGGTGTCGGCTTTCTTT
TRBJ2-1,TRBV30,NA,NA,CAWRRDPRGNEQFF,TGTGCCTGGAGACGGGACCCGCGGGGCAATGAGCAGTTCTTC
TRBJ1-3,TRBV11-2,TRBD1,few,CASSLTWGQSPGNTIYF,TGTGCCAGCAGCCTAACCTGGGGACAGAGCCCTGGAAACACCATATATTTT
TRBJ2-3,TRBV2,TRBD1,NA,CASRPGQPTDTQYF,TGTGCCAGCAGACCGGGACAGCCCACAGATACGCAGTATTTT
TRBJ2-2,TRBV3-1/TRBV3-2,TRBD1,few,CASSQGQGAGELFF,TGTGCCAGCAGCCAAGGCCAGGGGGCCGGGGAGCTGTTTTTT
TRBJ2-7,TRBV7-2,NA,NA,CASSLAYLPPYEQYF,TGTGCCAGCAGCTTAGCGTACCTACCCCCCTACGAGCAGTACTTC
TRBJ2-7,TRBV7-9,NA,NA,CASADGGPYEQYF,TGTGCCAGCGCCGACGGGGGACCCTACGAGCAGTACTTC
TRBJ1-2,TRBV6-5,NA,NA,CASSYRPHYGYTF,TGTGCCAGCAGTTACAGGCCACACTATGGCTACACCTTC
TRBJ1-2,TRBV5-1,NA,NA,CASSFGLKYGYTF,TGCGCCAGCAGCTTTGGACTTAAATATGGCTACACCTTC